These 24 T cell receptor beta chains were all obtained from the same sample, sequenced in a study of CD8+ T cells in alopecia areata. Pooled cutaneous lymph node cells were sorted using CD4, CD8alpha, NKG2D, NKG2ACE and other markers. Sequencing relied on a cDNA template that was reverse transcribed from extracted RNA. Sequencing used immunoSEQ multiplex PCR; TCRdb keeps in-frame clones, though not all of them. The data show some 4,000 clones, with none appearing a single time. Sequencing used CD8+ T cells sorted from a lymph node. The receptors originated from a C3H/HeJ mouse with alopecia areata. For the strain, the MHC haplotype given is H2-k.

This clone came up a few times. Gene names are mouse gene names. The read ends 4 residues early relative to the CDR3; the germline J gene fills the gap. The chain uses TRBV29 and TRBJ1-2, with 7 bases matching TRBD1. The CDR3 totals 15 residues. V trimming: 6 bases; J trimming: 2 bases; junction bases outside the gene matches: 9. The germline V gene encodes CDR1 MSHET and CDR2 SYDVDS. CDR3 bases read: TGTGCTAGCAGCCCGACAGGGAAGAGGAACTCC. Translation gives CASSPTGKRNS. The full CDR3 protein is CASSPTGKRNSDYTF.

The table lists this clone with many counts. The gene names here belong to mouse. The CDR3 end lies 4 residues beyond the end of the read and is filled in from the germline J gene. The rearrangement joins TRBV19 to TRBJ2-7; 8 nucleotides line up with TRBD2. V was pared by 1 base and J by 3 bases, with 9 bases of the junction left unmatched. This CDR3 has 16 amino acids. Germline V gene lookup returns CDR1 FNHDT and CDR2 SITEND (reference sequence). The sequenced part of the CDR3 DNA is TGTGCCAGCAGTATAAATAGCTGGGGGGCCAACTAT. The encoded protein is CASSINSWGANY. The CDR3, in full, reads CASSINSWGANYEQYF.

This clone has at least ten counts. The germline and genes are mouse ones. The observed sequence ends 4 residues before the CDR3 terminus, with the missing tail filled in from the germline J gene. The chain joins TRBV19 to TRBJ2-1; the D gene is possibly TRBD2 (7 bases). CDR3 length equals 11 residues. Germline CDR1 FNHDT, CDR2 SITEND (reference sequence). CDR3 sequence reads: CAGRGGAEQFF. The covered CDR3 bases are TGTGCCGGAAGGGGGGGAGCT.

This clone occurred many times. Gene and germline names: mouse. The read is 4 residues too short to cover the CDR3 end, so that end is filled in from the germline J gene. The rearrangement links TRBV13-2 to TRBJ2-2; 12 positions match TRBD1. The CDR3 runs to 14 residues. The germline CDR1 and CDR2 sequences are NNHNN and SYGAGS (reference sequence). CDR3 sequence reads: CASGGTGGDGQLYF. The sequenced CDR3 bases are TGTGCCAGCGGAGGGACAGGGGGCGACGGG.

Within the sample, this clone is medium-sized. Genes and germline come from the mouse. The read finishes 3 residues shy of the CDR3 end, and the germline J gene is used to complete it. This chain uses TRBV19 with TRBJ1-6; 7 nucleotides align to TRBD1. TRBJ1-6 is identified as an open reading frame with a role that is uncertain. Germline CDR1 FNHDT, CDR2 SITEND (reference sequence). Trimming cost V 4 bases and J 10 bases; bases outside gene matches: 8. The CDR3 totals 14 residues. CDR3 region: CASSPGTDLSPLYF. The CDR3 bases that were read are TGTGCCAGCAGTCCCGGGACAGATCTATCGCCC.

Ten or more counts support this clone. Germline and genes here are mouse. The CDR3 is CASSQERTGDYNSPLYF. The sequenced CDR3 bases are TGTGCCAGCAGCCAAGAACGGACAGGGGATTATAATTCGCCC. The rearrangement links TRBV2 to TRBJ1-6, with 9 bases fitting TRBD1. The read ends 3 residues before the CDR3 terminus; that terminus is restored from the germline J gene. TRBJ1-6 is known as an ORF, though its function is uncertain. The CDR3 is 17 residues long. V was clipped by 0 bases and J by 4 bases; unmatched bases: 4. Germline V lookup: CDR1 LGHNA, CDR2 YSYQKL.

This clone was detected ten times or more. Gene and germline names: mouse. Coverage ceases 4 residues before the CDR3 finishes, and the germline J gene fills in the end. The gene calls are TRBV13-3 and TRBJ2-3; a possible D gene is TRBD1 (5 bases). From germline, CDR1 is NNHDY and CDR2 SYVADS. The V end lost 0 bases, the J end lost 3 bases, and 5 bases lay between the germline ends. The CDR3 consists of 13 residues. The CDR3 bases that were read are TGTGCCAGCAGTGATGAGGGGGCAGAA. As protein: CASSDEGAE. In full, the CDR3 is CASSDEGAETLYF.

This clone appeared many times. Gene names follow the mouse nomenclature. The CDR3 end lies 4 residues beyond the end of the read and is filled in from the germline J gene. The rearrangement uses TRBV29 and TRBJ1-1, with D perhaps matching TRBD1 (5 bases). This CDR3 comprises 14 residues. Germline CDR1 reads MSHET; CDR2 reads SYDVDS. V was cut by 3 bases and J by 1 base, with 9 bases left in between. Incomplete CDR3 DNA: TGTGCTAGCAGTTTCGCAGGGCCGAACACA. Translation gives CASSFAGPNT. The full CDR3 is CASSFAGPNTEVFF. Full variable domain (outside the CDR3, taken from reference TRBV29 and TRBJ1-1): DMKVTQMPRYLIKRMGENVLLECGQDMSHETMYWYRQDPGLGLQLIYISYDVDSNSEGDIPKGYRVSRKKREHFSLILDSAKTNQTSVYFCASSFAGPNTEVFFGKGTRLTVV.

This clone was seen ten or more times. The genes are named according to mouse. The CDR3 goes on 4 residues after the read ends, and that part is filled in from the germline J gene. J is TRBJ2-5 and V is TRBV31; D is undetermined. This CDR3 spans 13 amino acids. CDR1 is GKSSPN, CDR2 SITVG, per germline. Trimming took off 0 bases at V and 0 bases at J, with 4 bases between the two ends. The sequenced CDR3 bases are TGTGCCTGGAGTCTACTTAACCAAGAC. The encoded protein is CAWSLLNQD. The entire CDR3 protein reads CAWSLLNQDTQYF.

This clone showed up many times. All gene names here are mouse names. The sequenced fragment ends 4 residues before the CDR3 boundary, so the rest is inferred from the germline J gene. Within the sample, other DNA sequences also encode this same CDR3. The J gene is TRBJ2-7, the V gene TRBV13-2, with 11 bases that match TRBD2. This CDR3 comprises 15 residues. V shed 0 bases, J shed 3 bases, and the junction held 2 bases outside the gene matches. CDR1 is NNHNN, CDR2 SYGAGS, per germline (reference sequence). The sequenced part of the CDR3 DNA is TGTGCCAGCGGTGATGCGACTGGGGGGGGCTAT. Amino acids: CASGDATGGGY. The full-length CDR3 reads as CASGDATGGGYEQYF.

This clone has a count of ten or more. The gene names here belong to mouse. The sequenced part of the CDR3 DNA is TGTGCCTGGGGGACAGCTCAAGAC. Its translation: CAWGTAQD. The CDR3 in its entirety is CAWGTAQDTQYF. V is TRBV31 and J is TRBJ2-5; 7 bases are shared with TRBD1. From the germline J gene comes the end of the CDR3, since the read stops 4 residues before it. The CDR3 extends over 12 amino acids. Germline-derived CDR1 and CDR2 are GKSSPN and SITVG. V shed 5 bases and J 3 bases; nucleotides not matched to a gene: 2.

This clone is medium-sized within its sample. These gene names are mouse names. The CDR3 end falls 4 residues outside the read, so it is completed with the germline J gene. The chain couples TRBV14 to TRBJ1-1; TRBD1 is a possible D gene (6 bases). Trimming took 3 bases from V and 0 from J, leaving 9 bases between them. The CDR3 has 14 amino acids. In germline, CDR1 is SGHDT, CDR2 FRDEAV. The CDR3 bases that were read are TGTGCCAGCAGTTGGGGGACATCAAACACA. Protein sequence: CASSWGTSNT. The entire CDR3 protein is CASSWGTSNTEVFF.

At least ten counts were recorded for this clone. Gene names and germline refer to mouse. The read stops 4 residues short of the end of the CDR3; the missing end is completed from the germline J gene. The chain uses TRBV31 and TRBJ2-7, with D perhaps TRBD2 (6 bases). Germline values: CDR1 GKSSPN, CDR2 SITVG. The CDR3 runs to 13 residues. Trimming removed 2 bases from V and 0 bases from J, with 8 bases in between. CDR3 protein: CAWSGGNSYEQYF. The CDR3 DNA, read in part, is TGTGCCTGGAGTGGGGGGAACTCCTAT.

This clone was detected many times. Gene names refer to mouse genes. The read gets to within 4 residues of the CDR3 end, and the germline J gene fills in the rest. This chain links TRBV13-3 with TRBJ1-1, with a possible D match to TRBD1 (6 bases). Trimming stripped 5 bases from V and 3 bases from J, with 8 bases between. CDR3 length: 12 residues. The germline V gene encodes CDR1 NNHDY and CDR2 SYVADS. The DNA read from the CDR3 is TGTGCCAGCAGGGACAGACACACA. It translates to CASRDRHT. The entire CDR3 protein is CASRDRHTEVFF.

By share of the sample, this clone is medium-sized. Genes and germline come from the mouse. The covered CDR3 bases are TGCACCTGCAGTGCGCCAGGGTTCGAC. It specifies CTCSAPGFD. In full, the CDR3 reads CTCSAPGFDTQYF. The chain links TRBV1 to TRBJ2-5; possible D gene TRBD1, 5 bases. With the read ending 4 residues before the CDR3 end, the germline J gene is used to fill in that end. CDR1 is NSQYPW and CDR2 is LRSPGD in the germline V gene (reference sequence). The CDR3 extends over 13 amino acids.

This clone is categorized as medium-sized. The listed genes are named as in mouse. The read stops 4 residues short of the end of the CDR3; the missing end is completed from the germline J gene. The J gene is TRBJ2-7, the V gene TRBV29; tentative D call: TRBD2 (5 bases). CDR1 MSHET and CDR2 SYDVDS come from the germline V gene. The CDR3 runs 14 residues. The CDR3 protein is CASSLSRWGYEQYF. The DNA read from the CDR3 is TGTGCTAGCAGTTTATCGAGATGGGGATAT.

Note on this clone: The genes are named according to mouse. The CDR3 end falls 4 residues outside the read, so it is completed with the germline J gene. The chain employs TRBV4 and TRBJ2-2, with TRBD2 identical over 7 bases. Germline lookup yields CDR1 LGHDT and CDR2 YNNKQL (reference sequence). V was pared by 4 bases and J by 1 base, with 3 bases of the junction left unmatched. The CDR3 loop spans 15 amino acids. The CDR3 protein is CASSLRLGNTGQLYF. CDR3 DNA, as far as it was read: TGTGCCAGCAGCTTACGACTGGGAAACACCGGG.

This clone was seen repeatedly, ten times or more. Mouse germline and gene names are used. The read finishes 4 residues shy of the CDR3 end, and the germline J gene is used to complete it. The rearrangement links TRBV1 to TRBJ2-1; 10 bases map to TRBD1. CDR1 NSQYPW and CDR2 LRSPGD come from the germline V gene (reference sequence). CDR3 size: 14 residues. CDR3 protein: CTCSGQGARAEQFF. Partial CDR3 DNA: TGCACCTGCAGTGGACAGGGGGCGCGAGCT. The full variable domain, rest sourced from reference TRBV1 and TRBJ2-1, is VTLLEQNPRWRLVPRGQAVNLRCILKNSQYPWMSWYQQDLQKQLQWLFTLRSPGDKEVKSLPGADYLATRVTDTELRLQVANMSQGRTLYCTCSGQGARAEQFFGPGTRLTVL.

There are many counts of this clone. The listed genes are named as in mouse. The read halts 4 residues ahead of the CDR3 end, with the missing end drawn from the germline J gene. The chain is built from TRBV13-3 and TRBJ2-7, with 10 bases matching TRBD2. The V gene end was trimmed by 3 bases and the J gene end by 3 bases; junction bases not matched to a gene: 3. The germline gives CDR1 NNHDY, CDR2 SYVADS. The CDR3 spans 14 residues. The sequenced CDR3 bases are TGTGCCAGCAGTGGGGGACTGGGGATCTAT. Translating gives CASSGGLGIY. The complete CDR3 sequence is CASSGGLGIYEQYF.

In its sample, this clone was seen many times. These gene names are mouse names. The read terminates 4 residues ahead of where the CDR3 ends, so the germline J gene completes it. This rearrangement joins TRBV13-3 to TRBJ2-1; the match to TRBD2 covers 9 bases. V lost 4 bases, J lost 1 base, and 3 bases stayed unmatched. This CDR3 is 15 amino acids long. Germline values: CDR1 NNHDY, CDR2 SYVADS. The CDR3 sequence is CASSPGGGNYAEQFF. Partial CDR3 DNA: TGTGCCAGCAGTCCTGGGGGGGGGAACTATGCT.

This clone showed up just a few times. Mouse names are used for the genes. Sequencing ends 4 residues short of the CDR3 end; the germline J gene provides the rest. The rearrangement uses TRBV31 and TRBJ1-2, with D tentatively TRBD1 (5 bases). V gave up 0 bases and J gave up 4 bases, with 12 bases separating them. Germline CDR1 GKSSPN, CDR2 SITVG. The CDR3 is made up of 14 amino acids. The sequenced CDR3 bases are TGTGCCTGGAGTCTAGGCAGGGCGGGCTCC. This sequence encodes CAWSLGRAGS. From start to end, the CDR3 is CAWSLGRAGSDYTF.

The table lists this clone with many counts. The listed genes are named as in mouse. The CDR3 goes on 4 residues after the read ends, and that part is filled in from the germline J gene. The rearrangement joins TRBV13-2 to TRBJ2-2; the D gene is possibly TRBD1 (6 bases). The CDR3 has 15 amino acids. Trimming removed 3 bases at V and 1 base at J, with 10 bases between. Germline CDR1 is NNHNN and CDR2 is SYGAGS (reference sequence). The CDR3: CASGVPGQNTGQLYF. The covered CDR3 bases are TGTGCCAGCGGTGTACCGGGACAAAACACCGGG.

This clone appeared many times. Genes here carry mouse names. The read terminates 4 residues ahead of where the CDR3 ends, so the germline J gene completes it. In the same sample, other DNA sequences code for this CDR3. This chain links TRBV31 with TRBJ2-7; the D is unclear. This CDR3 is built from 11 residues. Germline CDR1 is GKSSPN and CDR2 is SITVG. The covered CDR3 bases are TGTGCCTGGAGCGGAGGGTAT. Translating gives CAWSGGY. The complete CDR3 sequence is CAWSGGYEQYF.

This clone was recorded at least ten times. Genes and germline come from the mouse. The sequenced fragment ends 4 residues before the CDR3 boundary, so the rest is inferred from the germline J gene. The chain couples TRBV19 to TRBJ2-2; 8 nucleotides align to TRBD1. The CDR3 runs 15 residues. V lost 4 bases and J lost 4; bases outside the gene matches: 6. Germline-derived CDR1 and CDR2 are FNHDT and SITEND (reference sequence). CDR3 DNA, as far as it was read: TGTGCCAGCAGTCCCCGACAGGGGATCACCGGG. Its translation is CASSPRQGITG. The whole CDR3 region reads CASSPRQGITGQLYF. The full variable domain, with the rest looked up from reference TRBV19 and TRBJ2-2, is GGIITQTPKFLIGQEGQKLTLKCQQNFNHDTMYWYRQDSGKGLRLIYYSITENDLQKGDLSEGYDASREKKSSFSLTVTSAQKNEMAVFLCASSPRQGITGQLYFGEGSKLTVL.